This record looks at one T cell receptor beta chain sequence and its context. Its antigen is currently unknown. This record belongs to a study of T cells expressing NK-cell markers. Study in general: Obtained from sorted CD3+CD56+NKG2C+, CD3+CD56+NKG2C- and CD3+CD56-NKG2C+ T cells were the TCR beta repertoires. Sequenced donors, eight in total, included seven who were HCMV-seropositive and one who was seronegative. Overall study results and limits: Each of 5 to 7 donors carried dominant NKG2C+ clonotypes accounting for about 1.0-8% of CD8+ T cells.

cDNA encoding TCR beta was synthesized via 5'RACE template switching incorporating UMIs. TCRdb re-analyzed the 5' RACE reads; it lists each CDR3 protein once, without DNA. The sample has some 140,000 distinct CDR3 sequences. The CDR3 has 16 residues. Germline V gives CDR1 PRHDT, CDR2 FYEKMQ (reference sequence). Sequences were obtained from blood T cells: a sorted CD56 or NKG2C T cell subset, CD4+ or CD8+ T cells, or bulk PBMC T cells (not recorded which). This clonotype was obtained from a woman aged 45-65 years in good health. The genes are TRBV13 and TRBJ2-3; TCRdb's D call of TRBD1 is untestable without DNA. This chain's CDR3 is CASSSSDRDSTDTQYF. Full variable domain (missing parts from reference TRBV13 and TRBJ2-3): AAGVIQSPRHLIKEKRETATLKCYPIPRHDTVYWYQQGPGQDPQFLISFYEKMQSDKGSIPDRFSAQQFSDYHSELNMSSLELGDSALYFCASSSSDRDSTDTQYFGPGTRLTVL.